Below are 2 T cell receptor beta chains sequenced from a single sample in a study of control samples from healthy donors and cancer patients. Produced via immunoSEQ multiplex PCR; TCRdb's table is partial and in-frame only. The data hold a few hundred thousand clones, with approximately 90% observed a single time. The sample comprised PBMCs. The receptors were gathered from a man in his forties with head and neck cancer.

The chain joins TRBV5-4 to TRBJ2-7, with D possibly TRBD1 on 5 matching bases. CDR3 length: 15 amino acids. The germline gives CDR1 SGHNT, CDR2 YYREEE (reference sequence). Trimming removed 4 bases at V and 0 bases at J, with 14 bases between. Here the CDR3 DNA reads TGTGCCAGCAGCCCGACAGACCCAAGCTCCTACGAGCAGTACTTC. As protein: CASSPTDPSSYEQYF.

This chain joins TRBV24-1 and TRBJ1-2; D is perhaps TRBD1 (6 bases). Germline CDR1 KGHDR, CDR2 SFDVKD. V was shortened by 2 bases and J by 2 bases, with 11 bases between the two germline ends. The CDR3 spans 15 residues. CDR3 residues: CATSDSQGPNYGYTF. The CDR3 DNA sequence: TGTGCCACCAGTGATTCGCAGGGGCCCAACTATGGCTACACCTTC.